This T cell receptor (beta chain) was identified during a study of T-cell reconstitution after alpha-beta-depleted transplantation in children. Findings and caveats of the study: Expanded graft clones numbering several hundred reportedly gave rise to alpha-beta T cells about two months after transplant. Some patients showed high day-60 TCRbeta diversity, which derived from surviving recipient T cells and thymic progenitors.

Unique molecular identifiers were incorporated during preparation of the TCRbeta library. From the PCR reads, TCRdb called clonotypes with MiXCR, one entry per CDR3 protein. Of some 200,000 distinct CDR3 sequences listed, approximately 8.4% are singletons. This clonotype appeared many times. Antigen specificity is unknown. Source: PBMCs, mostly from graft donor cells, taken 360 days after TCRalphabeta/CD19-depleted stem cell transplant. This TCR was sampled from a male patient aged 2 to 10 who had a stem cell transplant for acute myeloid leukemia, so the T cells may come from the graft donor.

CDR3 residues: CASSSHSGTKISSYEQYF. The CDR3 nucleotides read TGTGCCAGCAGCTCACACTCCGGGACAAAAATAAGCTCCTACGAGCAGTACTTC. The chain is built from TRBV7-6 and TRBJ2-7; maybe TRBD1 (6 bases). V lost 4 bases and J lost 0, with 22 bases in between. The CDR3 sequence is 18 residues long. CDR1 SGHVS and CDR2 FNYEAQ come from the germline V gene.